Following are 18 T cell receptor beta chains from one sample sequenced in a study of regulatory T cells in long-lasting Graves disease. Time point reported: persistent/refractory GD, antithyroid drugs over 5 years with positive TRAb. Making the TCR library involved RNA that had been extracted from PBMCs. TCR beta libraries were built with iRepertoire HTBI primers and Arm-PCR of CDR3 regions. MiXCR, applied by TCRdb to the multiplex PCR reads, yields one record per CDR3 protein. The data contain about 340,000 distinct CDR3 sequences, 15% to 20% of them seen just once; the ten biggest clones take up around 30%. The sample here was peripheral blood mononuclear cells (PBMCs), taken when the disease was refractory, from a patient treated with antithyroid drugs. The receptors originated from a female donor with Graves disease.

This chain links TRBV28 with TRBJ2-7; D unclear. V lost 9 bases and J 4 bases, leaving 19 bases between the germline ends. Germline CDR1 reads MDHEN; CDR2 reads SYDVKM. The CDR3 covers 14 residues. CDR3 residues: CASRARTLFYEQYF. CDR3 DNA sequence: TGTGCCAGTCGGGCGCGGACGCTTTTTTACGAGCAGTACTTC.

V usage is TRBV7-8 and J usage is TRBJ2-7, with D possibly being TRBD1 (7 bases). The CDR3 contains 17 residues. Trimming pared 5 bases from V and 2 bases from J, leaving 22 bases between. The germline V gene has CDR1 SGHVS and CDR2 FQNEAQ. The chain's CDR3 is CASSLRRGQTETYEQYF. DNA for the CDR3: TGTGCCAGCAGCCTGAGGCGGGGACAGACCGAGACCTACGAGCAGTACTTC. Full variable domain (remainder filled in from reference TRBV7-8 and TRBJ2-7): GAGVSQSPRYKVAKRGQDVALRCDPISGHVSLFWYQQALGQGPEFLTYFQNEAQLDKSGLPSDRFFAERPEGSVSTLKIQRTQQEDSAVYLCASSLRRGQTETYEQYFGPGTRLTVT.

V and J are TRBV29-1 and TRBJ2-5; 14 bases map to TRBD2. V was pared by 1 base and J by 5 bases, with 3 bases of the junction left unmatched. The CDR3 is made up of 15 amino acids. Germline V gene lookup returns CDR1 SQVTM and CDR2 ANQGSEA. CDR3 in DNA: TGCAGCGTTGAAGGTGGGACTAGCGGGAGTGAGACCCAGTACTTC. Its protein product is CSVEGGTSGSETQYF. The complete variable domain, with remaining parts taken from reference TRBV29-1 and TRBJ2-5, reads SAVISQKPSRDICQRGTSLTIQCQVDSQVTMMFWYRQQPGQSLTLIATANQGSEATYESGFVIDKFPISRPNLTFSTLTVSNMSPEDSSIYLCSVEGGTSGSETQYFGPGTRLLVL.

This clonotype was seen many times. The rearrangement joins TRBV6-1 to TRBJ1-2; possible D gene TRBD1, 5 bases. The V gene's germline CDR1 is MNHNS and CDR2 SASEGT. The V end was cut by 6 bases, the J end by 2 bases, with 13 bases between. This CDR3 has 14 amino acids. The CDR3: CASRPRGLNYGYTF. The CDR3 DNA sequence: TGTGCCAGCAGGCCCCGGGGCCTAAACTATGGCTACACCTTC.

This clonotype was seen many times. This chain uses TRBV2 with TRBJ2-5; D is unclear. CDR1 and CDR2 (germline): SNHLY, FYNNEI. V was pared by 3 bases and J by 5 bases, with 13 bases between. The CDR3 contains 14 residues. The CDR3 coding sequence is TGTGCCAGCAGTGAGAATAATCCTCTGGAGACCCAGTACTTC. This translates into CASSENNPLETQYF.

This rearrangement joins TRBV12-3 or TRBV12-4 to TRBJ1-2; the D gene is possibly TRBD1 (5 bases). Trimming took 1 base from V and 6 from J, leaving 12 bases between them. The CDR3 is made up of 14 amino acids. For the CDR3, the DNA is TGTGCCAGCAGTTTAGGCGGGGGGAGCAATGGCTACACCTTC. Residues: CASSLGGGSNGYTF.

This chain joins TRBV18 and TRBJ1-2, with 9 bases that match TRBD1. The V gene end was trimmed by 3 bases and the J gene end by 5 bases; junction bases not matched to a gene: 4. The CDR3 extends over 14 amino acids. CDR1 and CDR2 from the germline V gene are KGHSH and LQKENI. The CDR3 spells CASSPDRGIYGYTF. The CDR3 DNA reads as TGTGCCAGCTCACCTGACAGGGGGATATATGGCTACACCTTC.

This clonotype was picked up many times. V is TRBV9 and J is TRBJ1-4; TRBD1 agrees at 9 bases. The CDR3 length is 14 residues. Unmatched junction bases numbered 5, after V lost 3 bases and J lost 8 bases. CDR1 is SGDLS, CDR2 YYNGEE, per germline. CDR3 DNA: TGTGCCAGCAGCGAGGGGACAGGGTACGAAAAACTGTTTTTT. This sequence encodes CASSEGTGYEKLFF. Drawing the rest from reference TRBV9 and TRBJ1-4, the complete variable domain is DSGVTQTPKHLITATGQRVTLRCSPRSGDLSVYWYQQSLDQGLQFLIQYYNGEERAKGNILERFSAQQFPDLHSELNLSSLELGDSALYFCASSEGTGYEKLFFGSGTQLSVL.

This clonotype was picked up many times. The J gene is TRBJ1-2, the V gene TRBV28; D is undetermined. V lost 6 bases and J 3 bases, leaving 17 bases between the germline ends. The V gene's germline CDR1 is MDHEN and CDR2 SYDVKM. There are 15 residues in the CDR3. The CDR3 reads CASSGTGLRDYGYTF. The CDR3 bases are TGTGCCAGCAGCGGAACCGGGCTTCGTGACTATGGCTACACCTTC.

The J gene is TRBJ2-3, the V gene TRBV6-1, with 8 bases identical to TRBD2. Trimming at V came to 6 bases and at J to 1 base, leaving 9 bases not matched to a gene. There are 16 residues in the CDR3. Germline lookup yields CDR1 MNHNS and CDR2 SASEGT. Written as DNA, the CDR3 is TGTGCCAGCAGAACTTCACTAGCGGTCCGCACAGATACGCAGTATTTT. As protein: CASRTSLAVRTDTQYF.

This clonotype was seen repeatedly, ten times or more. Germline is not matched at one junction end, which may reflect a read error. This rearrangement joins TRBV12-3 or TRBV12-4 to TRBJ1-2; perhaps TRBD1 as D (6 bases). CDR3 size: 12 residues. The CDR3 region is CASSLGGVGYTF. In DNA, the CDR3 is TGTGCCAGCAGCTTAGGGGGGGTTGGCTACACCTTC.

The chain is built from TRBV24-1 and TRBJ1-2; the match to TRBD1 covers 7 bases. Germline CDR1 KGHDR, CDR2 SFDVKD. V lost 6 bases, J lost 3 bases, and 9 bases stayed unmatched. This CDR3 region has 15 residues. The DNA for the CDR3 is TGTGCCACCAGTTCGAGGATAGGGGGCGACTATGGCTACACCTTC. Translating it yields CATSSRIGGDYGYTF.

This clonotype was found many times. The chain combines TRBV11-2 with TRBJ1-6; 9 nucleotides align to TRBD1. CDR1 is SGHAT and CDR2 is FQNNGV in the germline V gene. The CDR3 runs 15 residues. V shed 5 bases, J shed 7 bases, and the junction held 6 bases outside the gene matches. CDR3: CASSAPGQGNSPLHF. For the CDR3, the DNA is TGTGCCAGCAGCGCCCCGGGACAGGGAAATTCACCCCTCCACTTT.

The chain carries TRBV7-9 and TRBJ1-1, with a possible D match to TRBD1 (6 bases). The V and J ends lost 5 bases and 2 bases respectively, with 12 bases between them. Germline V gene sequence: CDR1 SEHNR, CDR2 FQNEAQ (reference sequence). This CDR3 has 14 amino acids. CDR3 region: CASSIPGTNTEAFF. CDR3 nucleotide sequence: TGTGCCAGCAGCATCCCCGGGACAAACACTGAAGCTTTCTTT.

A note on this clonotype: Just one base apart from a much larger clone, this may be a read error. V and J are TRBV6-2 or TRBV6-3 and TRBJ2-7, with 10 nucleotides matching TRBD2. Germline V lookup: CDR1 MNHEY, CDR2 SVGEGT. The CDR3 covers 15 residues. The CDR3 nucleotides are TGTGCCAGCAGTTACGGACTAGCGGCCATCTACGGGCAGTACTTC. Residues: CASSYGLAAIYGQYF.

This clonotype has a handful of counts. The rearrangement uses TRBV6-9 and TRBJ1-1; TRBD1 matches 12 bases. The CDR3 is 16 amino acids. Trimming at V came to 2 bases and at J to 3 bases, leaving 4 bases not matched to a gene. CDR1 and CDR2 (germline): MNHGY, SVAAGI. CDR3 bases: TGTGCCAGCAGTTATGCCCGGGACAGGGGGCACACTGAAGCTTTCTTT. It codes for CASSYARDRGHTEAFF.

This clonotype came up many times. The chain couples TRBV12-3 or TRBV12-4 to TRBJ2-5; 7 nucleotides match TRBD1. CDR3 length equals 15 residues. Trimming took 1 base from V and 5 from J; bases not matched to a gene: 7. CDR3 loop: CASSLEVTGSETQYF. For the CDR3, the DNA is TGTGCCAGCAGTTTAGAGGTGACAGGGAGTGAGACCCAGTACTTC.

This clonotype came up many times. This rearrangement joins TRBV20-1 to TRBJ2-5; no firm D call. Trimming cost V 0 bases and J 5 bases, with 13 bases left between them. The CDR3 is 14 residues long. CDR1 and CDR2 (germline): DFQATT, SNEGSKA (reference sequence). The CDR3 loop is CSARDRSSWETQYF. The CDR3 DNA is TGCAGTGCTAGAGATCGCTCTAGTTGGGAGACCCAGTACTTC.